This record concerns one TCR beta chain sequence. Its antigen is not known. A read error may be the cause here, since a much bigger clone is one base away. Researchers reported that TCR beta cDNA libraries carried unique molecular identifiers. One entry per CDR3 protein results from TCRdb running MiXCR on the PCR reads. Among approximately 770,000 distinct CDR3 sequences listed, roughly 50% were seen once. The V and J ends lost 8 bases and 11 bases respectively, with 24 bases between them. The CDR3 consists of 14 residues. In germline, CDR1 is ENHRY, CDR2 SYGVKD. The entry originates in a study of post-analysis software for immune sequencing data. Findings of the study overall: TRBV segments more frequent in patients than in controls numbered roughly 5 and included TRBV5-6, TRBV5-1 and TRBV20-1.

The sequenced sample consisted of blood. This TCR came from a girl between 10 and 17 years old with multiple sclerosis. The chain is built from TRBV10-3 and TRBJ2-5, with D possibly being TRBD2 (6 bases). The CDR3 spells CAIGEEGRPMEQYF. CDR3 in DNA: TGTGCCATCGGGGAGGAGGGGCGCCCAATGGAGCAGTACTTC.